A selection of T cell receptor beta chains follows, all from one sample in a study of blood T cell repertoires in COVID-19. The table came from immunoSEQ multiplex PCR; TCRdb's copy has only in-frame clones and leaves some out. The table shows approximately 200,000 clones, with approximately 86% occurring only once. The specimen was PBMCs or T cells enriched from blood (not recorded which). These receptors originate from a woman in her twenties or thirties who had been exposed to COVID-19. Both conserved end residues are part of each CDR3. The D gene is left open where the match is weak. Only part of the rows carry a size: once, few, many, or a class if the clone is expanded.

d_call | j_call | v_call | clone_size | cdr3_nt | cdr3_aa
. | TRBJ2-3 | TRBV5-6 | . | TGTGCCAGCAGCAGTATAGGGGGTCCAGATACGCAGTATTTT | CASSSIGGPDTQYF
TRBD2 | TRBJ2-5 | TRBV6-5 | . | TGTGCCAGCACAACGACTAGCGGGGGAGAGACCCAGTACTTC | CASTTTSGGETQYF
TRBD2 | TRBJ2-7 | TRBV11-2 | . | TGTGCCAGCAGCTTAATCCCCGGTTTAAGCGGGGGTAGCTCCTACGAGCAGTACTTC | CASSLIPGLSGGSSYEQYF
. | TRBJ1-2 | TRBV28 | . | TGTGCCAGCGTTGTACCAGGGGCCAAGAACTATGGCTACACCTTC | CASVVPGAKNYGYTF
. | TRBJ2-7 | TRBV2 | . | TGTGCCAGCAGTGCCGGGACATTCGACTCCTACGAGCAGTACTTC | CASSAGTFDSYEQYF
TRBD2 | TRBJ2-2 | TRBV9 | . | TGTGCCAGCAGCCGGGGACTAGGTCTTATACGAGCGGAGACCGGGGAGCTGTTTTTT | CASSRGLGLIRAETGELFF
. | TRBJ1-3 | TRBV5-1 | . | TGCGCCAGCAGTCGAACAGTCGGCTCTGGAAACACCATATATTTT | CASSRTVGSGNTIYF
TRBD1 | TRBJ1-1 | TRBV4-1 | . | TGCGCCAGCAGCCAACAGGGGGCGTGCACTGAAGCTTTCTTT | CASSQQGACTEAFF
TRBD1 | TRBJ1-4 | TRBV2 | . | TGTGCCAGCAGTGAAGGGCCGGGACAGGGAACGGAAAAACTGTTTTTT | CASSEGPGQGTEKLFF
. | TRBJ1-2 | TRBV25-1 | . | TGTGCCAGCAGTGATCAACAGGGATTAAACTTAATTCGCGGCTACACCTTC | CASSDQQGLNLIRGYTF
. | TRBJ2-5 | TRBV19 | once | TGTGCCAGTAGTAGCGGACGGGGGTGGGAGACCCAGTACTTC | CASSSGRGWETQYF
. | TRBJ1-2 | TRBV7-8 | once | TGTGCCAGCAGCTTAGCGCGGGATTATGGCTACACCTTC | CASSLARDYGYTF
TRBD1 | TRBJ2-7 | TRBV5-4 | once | TGTGCCAGCAGCTTGGCTAGGACAGGGGGCGTCGAGCAGTACTTC | CASSLARTGGVEQYF
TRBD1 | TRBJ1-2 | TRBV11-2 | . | TGTGCCAGCAGCCCAACGACAGGGGAGAACTATGGCTACACCTTC | CASSPTTGENYGYTF
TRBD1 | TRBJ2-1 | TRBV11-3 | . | TGTGCCAGCACCCTTTTCCCGGGACAGAGCTTAAACAATGAGCAGTTCTTC | CASTLFPGQSLNNEQFF
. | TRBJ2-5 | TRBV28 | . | TGTGCCAGCAGTTTTAGCCTTGGACACCTGCAAGAGACCCAGTACTTC | CASSFSLGHLQETQYF
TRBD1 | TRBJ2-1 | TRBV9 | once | TGTGCCAGCAGCAACTCCGGGACAGGGGAGTCCTACAATGAGCAGTTCTTC | CASSNSGTGESYNEQFF
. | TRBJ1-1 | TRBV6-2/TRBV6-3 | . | TGTGCCAGCAGCCCTCAGGCTGGGGGCCGGTCTAACACTGAAGCTTTCTTT | CASSPQAGGRSNTEAFF
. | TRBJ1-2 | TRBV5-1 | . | TGCGCCAGCAGCACCTTCCCGCTCCTAGGAGGCTACACCTTC | CASSTFPLLGGYTF
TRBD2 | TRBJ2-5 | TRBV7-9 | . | TGTGCCAGCAGCTCCCCGGCTAGCGGGGTCCAAGAGACCCAGTACTTC | CASSSPASGVQETQYF
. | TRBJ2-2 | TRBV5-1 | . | TGCGCCAGCAGCTTGGGAGTACTCTACACCGGGGAGCTGTTTTTT | CASSLGVLYTGELFF
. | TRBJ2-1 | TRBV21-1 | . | TGTGCCAGCAGCTCAGCCGGATCGGGACTAGCGGGGGGGATGACCTACAATGAGCAGTTCTTC | CASSSAGSGLAGGMTYNEQFF
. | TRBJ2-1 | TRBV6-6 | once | TGTGCCAGCAGTTACACACGCCGGACAGATTACAATGAGCAGTTCTTC | CASSYTRRTDYNEQFF
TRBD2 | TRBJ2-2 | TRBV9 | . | TGTGCCAGCAGCGTAGGAGTAAGCGGGGCCACCGGGGAGCTGTTTTTT | CASSVGVSGATGELFF
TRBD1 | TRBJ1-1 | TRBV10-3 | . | TGTGCCATTAGACAGGGATTGAACACTGAAGCTTTCTTT | CAIRQGLNTEAFF
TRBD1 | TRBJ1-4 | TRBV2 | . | TGTGCCAGCAGGGAAGCGACAGGGCTGGCGCCAAATGAAAAACTGTTTTTT | CASREATGLAPNEKLFF
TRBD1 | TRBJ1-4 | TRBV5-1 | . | TGCGCCAGCAGCTTGGGGACAGGGGGCGCGTTCAATGAAAAACTGTTTTTT | CASSLGTGGAFNEKLFF
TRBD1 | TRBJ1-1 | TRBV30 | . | TGTGCCTGGAGTCCGATGACAGGGACTGAAGCTTTCTTT | CAWSPMTGTEAFF
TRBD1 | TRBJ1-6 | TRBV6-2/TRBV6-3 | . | TGTGCCAGCAGTTACGGGGACAGCTTTATGAATTCACCCCTCCACTTT | CASSYGDSFMNSPLHF
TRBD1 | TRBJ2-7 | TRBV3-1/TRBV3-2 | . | TGTGCCAGCAGCCAAGTTGGGACAGGGGACGAGCAGTACTTC | CASSQVGTGDEQYF
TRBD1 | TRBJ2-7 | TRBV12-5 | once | TGTGCTAGTGGTTGGCAGCACGGGACAGGCTCTTCCTACGAGCAGTACTTC | CASGWQHGTGSSYEQYF
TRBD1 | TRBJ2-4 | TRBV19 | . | TGTGCCAGTAGTATACAGACAGGGTCCAAAAACATTCAGTACTTC | CASSIQTGSKNIQYF
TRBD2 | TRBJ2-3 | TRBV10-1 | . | TGCGCCAGCAGTACTAGCGGGGGTGTCTCAGATACGCAGTATTTT | CASSTSGGVSDTQYF
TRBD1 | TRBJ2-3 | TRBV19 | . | TGTGCCAGTAGTATATGGCAGGGGGCTGGAGATACGCAGTATTTT | CASSIWQGAGDTQYF
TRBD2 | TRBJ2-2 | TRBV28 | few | TGTGCCAGCAGTTCCCCCTCGCGGGGGGGGGCCGGGGAGCTGTTTTTT | CASSSPSRGGAGELFF
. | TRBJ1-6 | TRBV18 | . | TGTGCCAGCTCAACTCAGGGGTATAATTCACCCCTCCACTTT | CASSTQGYNSPLHF
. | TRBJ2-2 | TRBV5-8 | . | TGTGCCAGCAGCCCGGGACAGAACACCGGGGAGCTGTTTTTT | CASSPGQNTGELFF
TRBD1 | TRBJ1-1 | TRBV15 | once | TGTGCCACCAGCAGAGATGGGGACAGGGCTAAAGCTTTCTTT | CATSRDGDRAKAFF
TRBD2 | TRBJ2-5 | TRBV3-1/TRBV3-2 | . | TGTGCCAGCAGCCCGATGCGCTGGGGCGGCGGGGGGAAACAAGAGACCCAGTACTTC | CASSPMRWGGGGKQETQYF
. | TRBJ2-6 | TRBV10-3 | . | TGTGCCATCACCGACTCCCCCTTCGCCGGGGCCAACGTCCTGACTTTC | CAITDSPFAGANVLTF
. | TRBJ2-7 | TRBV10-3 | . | TGTGCCATCAGGTTGAGGGAAGGGGAGCAGTACTTC | CAIRLREGEQYF
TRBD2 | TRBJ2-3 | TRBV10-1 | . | TGCGCCACCTTAGCGGGGGGCAGAGCTCGCACGCAGTATTTT | CATLAGGRARTQYF
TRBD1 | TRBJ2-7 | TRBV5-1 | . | TGCGCCAGCAGCTCCGGGACAGGGCCCTCCTACGAGCAGTACTTC | CASSSGTGPSYEQYF
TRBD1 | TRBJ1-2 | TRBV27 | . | TGTGCCAGCAGTTTATCCTTAGGGGGCTTGGGGTATGGCTACACCTTC | CASSLSLGGLGYGYTF
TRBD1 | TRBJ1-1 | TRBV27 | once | TGTGCCAGCAGTATCCGGACAGGAGCGGACACTGAAGCTTTCTTT | CASSIRTGADTEAFF
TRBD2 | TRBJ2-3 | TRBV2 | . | TGTGCCAGCGGGAAGACTAGCGGGGAGATAGATACGCAGTATTTT | CASGKTSGEIDTQYF
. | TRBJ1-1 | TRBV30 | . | TGTGCCTGGAACAAGAACACTGAAGCTTTCTTT | CAWNKNTEAFF
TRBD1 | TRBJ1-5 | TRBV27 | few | TGTGCCAGCGGCTTCTTGGCGACAGGGTTGAATCAGCCCCAGCATTTT | CASGFLATGLNQPQHF
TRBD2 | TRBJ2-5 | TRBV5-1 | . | TGCGCCAGCAGCTTAGCTAGCGGGGGGGATACATCTATCGAGACCCAGTACTTC | CASSLASGGDTSIETQYF
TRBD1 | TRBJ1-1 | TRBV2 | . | TGTGCCATACAGGGGGAGACTGAAGCTTTCTTT | CAIQGETEAFF
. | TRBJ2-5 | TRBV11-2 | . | TGTGCCAGCAGCTTATGGGTCGGAGGGCCCCAAGAGACCCAGTACTTC | CASSLWVGGPQETQYF
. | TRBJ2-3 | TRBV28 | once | TGTGCCAGCAGTTTTCGCGGGGCTATCACAGATACGCAGTATTTT | CASSFRGAITDTQYF